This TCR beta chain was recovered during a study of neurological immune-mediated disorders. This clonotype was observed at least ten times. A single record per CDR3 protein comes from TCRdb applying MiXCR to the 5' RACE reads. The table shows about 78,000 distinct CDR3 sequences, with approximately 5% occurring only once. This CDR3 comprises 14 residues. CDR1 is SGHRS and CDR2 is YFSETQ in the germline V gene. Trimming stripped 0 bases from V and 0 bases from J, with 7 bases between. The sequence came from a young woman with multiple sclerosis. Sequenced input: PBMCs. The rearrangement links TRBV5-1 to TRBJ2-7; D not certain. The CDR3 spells CASSLDPNSYEQYV. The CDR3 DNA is TGCGCCAGCAGCTTGGACCCAAACTCCTACGAGCAGTACGTC.